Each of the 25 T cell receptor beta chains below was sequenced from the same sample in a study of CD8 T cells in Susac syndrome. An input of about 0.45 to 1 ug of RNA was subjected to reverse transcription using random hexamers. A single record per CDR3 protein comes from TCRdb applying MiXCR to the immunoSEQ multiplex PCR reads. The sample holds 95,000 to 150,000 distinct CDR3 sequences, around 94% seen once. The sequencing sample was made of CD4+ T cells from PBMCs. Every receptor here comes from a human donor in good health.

The CDR3 loop is CASSPWRTRIVQETQYF. The CDR3 DNA reads TGTGCCAGTAGTCCATGGAGGACACGTATCGTCCAAGAGACCCAGTACTTC. V usage is TRBV19 and J usage is TRBJ2-5; TRBD1 or TRBD2 may be the D gene (5 bases each). The CDR3 length is 17 residues. With 5 bases removed from V and 1 base from J, the gap between germline ends came to 20 bases. CDR1 is LNHDA and CDR2 is SQIVND in the germline V gene (reference sequence).

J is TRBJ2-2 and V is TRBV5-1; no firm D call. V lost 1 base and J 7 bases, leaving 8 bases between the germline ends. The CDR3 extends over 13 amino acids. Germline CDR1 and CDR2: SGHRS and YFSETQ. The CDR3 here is CASSLLNIGELFF. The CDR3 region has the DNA TGCGCCAGCAGCTTGTTGAATATCGGGGAGCTGTTTTTT. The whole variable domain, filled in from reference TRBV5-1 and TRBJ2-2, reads KAGVTQTPRYLIKTRGQQVTLSCSPISGHRSVSWYQQTPGQGLQFLFEYFSETQRNKGNFPGRFSGRQFSNSRSEMNVSTLELGDSALYLCASSLLNIGELFFGEGSRLTVL.

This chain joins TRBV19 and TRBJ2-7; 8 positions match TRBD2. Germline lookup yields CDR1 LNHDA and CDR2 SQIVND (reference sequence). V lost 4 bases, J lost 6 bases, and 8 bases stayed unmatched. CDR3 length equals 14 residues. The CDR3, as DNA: TGTGCCAGTAGTAGTCGGGAGGGGAGAGCCGAGCAGTACTTC. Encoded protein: CASSSREGRAEQYF.

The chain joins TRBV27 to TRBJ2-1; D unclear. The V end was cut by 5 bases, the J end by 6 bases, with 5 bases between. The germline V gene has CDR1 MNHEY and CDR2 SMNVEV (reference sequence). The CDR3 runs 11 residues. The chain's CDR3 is CASSRANEQFF. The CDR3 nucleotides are TGTGCCAGCAGTCGGGCCAATGAGCAGTTCTTC.

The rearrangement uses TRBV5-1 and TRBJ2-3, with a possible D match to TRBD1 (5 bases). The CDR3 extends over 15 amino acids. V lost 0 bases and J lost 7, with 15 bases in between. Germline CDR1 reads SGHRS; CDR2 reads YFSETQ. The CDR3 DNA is TGCGCCAGCAGCTTGGCCGAAGCAGGGATAAATACGCAGTATTTT. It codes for CASSLAEAGINTQYF.

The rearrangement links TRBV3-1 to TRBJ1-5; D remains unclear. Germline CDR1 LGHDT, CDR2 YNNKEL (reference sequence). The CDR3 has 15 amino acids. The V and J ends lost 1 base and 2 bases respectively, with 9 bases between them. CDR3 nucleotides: TGTGCCAGCAGCCAAGGCGGGGTTGGCAATCAGCCCCAGCATTTT. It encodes CASSQGGVGNQPQHF.

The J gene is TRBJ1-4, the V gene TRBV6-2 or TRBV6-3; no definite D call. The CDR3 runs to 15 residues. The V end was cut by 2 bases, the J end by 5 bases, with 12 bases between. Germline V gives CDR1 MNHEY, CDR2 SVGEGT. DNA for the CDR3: TGTGCCAGCAGTTACGGCGAGACCAGAAATGAAAAACTGTTTTTT. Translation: CASSYGETRNEKLFF.

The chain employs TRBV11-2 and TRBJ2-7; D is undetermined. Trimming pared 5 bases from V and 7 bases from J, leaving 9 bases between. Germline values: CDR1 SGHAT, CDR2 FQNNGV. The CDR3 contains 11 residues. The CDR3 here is CASSSFGEQYF. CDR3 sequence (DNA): TGTGCCAGCAGCAGCTTTGGAGAGCAGTACTTC.

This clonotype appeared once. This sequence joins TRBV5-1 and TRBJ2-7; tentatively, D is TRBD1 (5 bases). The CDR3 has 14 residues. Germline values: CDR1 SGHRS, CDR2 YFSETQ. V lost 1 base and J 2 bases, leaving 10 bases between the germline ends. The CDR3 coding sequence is TGCGCCAGCAGCTTGTTCCAGGACACCTACGAGCAGTACTTC. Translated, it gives CASSLFQDTYEQYF.

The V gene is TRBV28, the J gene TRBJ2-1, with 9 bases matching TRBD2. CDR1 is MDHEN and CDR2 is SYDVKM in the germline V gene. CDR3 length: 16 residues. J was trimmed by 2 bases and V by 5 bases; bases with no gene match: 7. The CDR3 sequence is CASSPLAGEAYNEQFF. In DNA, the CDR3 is TGTGCCAGCAGTCCATTAGCGGGAGAGGCCTACAATGAGCAGTTCTTC.

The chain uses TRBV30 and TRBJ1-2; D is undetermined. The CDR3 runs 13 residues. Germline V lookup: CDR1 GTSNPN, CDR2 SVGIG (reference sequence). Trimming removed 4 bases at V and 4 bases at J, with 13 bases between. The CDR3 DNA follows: TGTGCCTGGACATCACCAGCATTCTATGGCTACACCTTC. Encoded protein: CAWTSPAFYGYTF.

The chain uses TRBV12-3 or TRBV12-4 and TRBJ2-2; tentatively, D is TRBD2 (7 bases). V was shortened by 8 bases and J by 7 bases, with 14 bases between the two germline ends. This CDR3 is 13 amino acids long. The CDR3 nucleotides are TGTGCCAGCCATTCGGGGGGCGGCGGGGAGCTGTTTTTT. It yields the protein CASHSGGGGELFF.

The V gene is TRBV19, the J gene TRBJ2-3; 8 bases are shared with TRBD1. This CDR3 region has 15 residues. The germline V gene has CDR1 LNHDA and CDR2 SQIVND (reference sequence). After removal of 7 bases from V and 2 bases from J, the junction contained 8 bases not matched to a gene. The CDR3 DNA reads TGTGCCAGTACCTCCGGACAGGGCAACACAGATACGCAGTATTTT. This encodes CASTSGQGNTDTQYF. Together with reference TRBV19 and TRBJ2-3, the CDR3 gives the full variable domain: DGGITQSPKYLFRKEGQNVTLSCEQNLNHDAMYWYRQDPGQGLRLIYYSQIVNDFQKGDIAEGYSVSREKKESFPLTVTSAQKNPTAFYLCASTSGQGNTDTQYFGPGTRLTVL.

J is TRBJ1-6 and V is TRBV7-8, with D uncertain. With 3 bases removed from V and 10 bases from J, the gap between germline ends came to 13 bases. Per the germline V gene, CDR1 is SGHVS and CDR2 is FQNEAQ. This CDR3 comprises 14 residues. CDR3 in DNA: TGTGCCAGCAGCTTTCCCCAGGTCGGGTCACCCCTCCACTTT. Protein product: CASSFPQVGSPLHF.

The CDR3 reads CSALAGGVGRTEAFF. Written as DNA, the CDR3 is TGCAGTGCCCTAGCAGGGGGCGTAGGTCGGACTGAAGCTTTCTTT. The genes are TRBV20-1 and TRBJ1-1; TRBD1 aligns across 8 bases. V lost 6 bases and J lost 5; bases outside the gene matches: 14. The V gene's germline CDR1 is DFQATT and CDR2 SNEGSKA (reference sequence). The CDR3 contains 15 residues.

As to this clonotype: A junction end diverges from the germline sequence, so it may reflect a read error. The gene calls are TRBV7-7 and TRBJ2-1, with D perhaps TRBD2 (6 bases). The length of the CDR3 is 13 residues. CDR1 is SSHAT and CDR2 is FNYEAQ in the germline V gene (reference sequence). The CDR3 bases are TGTGCTAGCAGCGCGGGACCCCTCAATGAGCAGTTCTTC. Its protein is CASSAGPLNEQFF.

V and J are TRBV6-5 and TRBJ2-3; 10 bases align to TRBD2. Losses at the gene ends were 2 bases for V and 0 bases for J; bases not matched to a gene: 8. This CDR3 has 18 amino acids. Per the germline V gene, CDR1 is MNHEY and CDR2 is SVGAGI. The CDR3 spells CASSYPLAGALSTDTQYF. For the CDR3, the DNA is TGTGCCAGCAGTTACCCTCTAGCGGGAGCCCTTAGCACAGATACGCAGTATTTT.

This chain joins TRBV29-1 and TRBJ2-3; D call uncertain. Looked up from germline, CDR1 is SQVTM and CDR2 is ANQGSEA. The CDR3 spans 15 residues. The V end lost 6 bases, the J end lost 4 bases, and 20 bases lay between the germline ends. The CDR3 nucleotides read TGCAGCGTCTGGAGTAGGGCCTTACGACCAGATACGCAGTATTTT. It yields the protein CSVWSRALRPDTQYF.

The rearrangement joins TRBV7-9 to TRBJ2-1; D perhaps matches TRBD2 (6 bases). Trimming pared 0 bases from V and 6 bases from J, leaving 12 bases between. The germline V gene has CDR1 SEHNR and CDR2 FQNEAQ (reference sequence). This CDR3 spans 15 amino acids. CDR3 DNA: TGTGCCAGCAGCTTAGCGCGGGACCCCTCCAATGAGCAGTTCTTC. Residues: CASSLARDPSNEQFF.

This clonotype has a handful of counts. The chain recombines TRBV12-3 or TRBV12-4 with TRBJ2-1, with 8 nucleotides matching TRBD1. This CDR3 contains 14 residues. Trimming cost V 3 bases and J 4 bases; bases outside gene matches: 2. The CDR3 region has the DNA TGTGCCAGCAGTTTTGGGACAGGATACAATGAGCAGTTCTTC. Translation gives CASSFGTGYNEQFF.

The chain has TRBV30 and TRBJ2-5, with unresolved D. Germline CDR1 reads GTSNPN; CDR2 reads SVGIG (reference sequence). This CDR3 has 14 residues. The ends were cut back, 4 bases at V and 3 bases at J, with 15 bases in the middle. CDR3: CAWKGGNSKETQYF. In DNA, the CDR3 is TGTGCCTGGAAGGGCGGTAATTCAAAAGAGACCCAGTACTTC.

CDR3: CASSLVGSENTEAFF. In nucleotides, the CDR3 is TGTGCCAGCAGCTTGGTTGGGTCAGAGAACACTGAAGCTTTCTTT. V usage is TRBV5-5 and J usage is TRBJ1-1, with no clear D. CDR1 and CDR2 from the germline V gene are SGHKS and YYEKEE (reference sequence). V was clipped by 0 bases and J by 1 base, with 10 bases between them. This CDR3 contains 15 residues. The full variable domain, in which reference TRBV5-5 and TRBJ1-1 provide the parts outside the CDR3, is DAGVTQSPTHLIKTRGQQVTLRCSPISGHKSVSWYQQVLGQGPQFIFQYYEKEERGRGNFPDRFSARQFPNYSSELNVNALLLGDSALYLCASSLVGSENTEAFFGQGTRLTVV.

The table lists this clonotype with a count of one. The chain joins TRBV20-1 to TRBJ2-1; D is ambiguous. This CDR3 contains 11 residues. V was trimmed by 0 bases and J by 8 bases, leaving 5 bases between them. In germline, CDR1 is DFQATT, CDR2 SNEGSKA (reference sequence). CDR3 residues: CSAREYDEQFF. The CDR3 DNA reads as TGCAGTGCTAGAGAATATGATGAGCAGTTCTTC.

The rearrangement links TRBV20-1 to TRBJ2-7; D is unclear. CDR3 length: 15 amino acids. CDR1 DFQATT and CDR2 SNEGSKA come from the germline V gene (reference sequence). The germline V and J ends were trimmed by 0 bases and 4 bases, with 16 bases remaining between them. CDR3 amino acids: CSARDVSGRIYEQYF. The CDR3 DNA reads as TGCAGTGCTAGAGATGTCTCCGGACGGATATACGAGCAGTACTTC.

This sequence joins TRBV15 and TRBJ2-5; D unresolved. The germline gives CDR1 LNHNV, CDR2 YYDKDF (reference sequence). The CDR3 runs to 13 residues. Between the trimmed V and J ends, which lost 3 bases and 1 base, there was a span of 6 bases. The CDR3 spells CATSRGTQETQYF. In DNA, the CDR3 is TGTGCCACCAGCAGGGGCACCCAAGAGACCCAGTACTTC.